Listed here is a single T cell receptor beta chain. The CDR3 sequence is 18 residues long. Germline V gives CDR1 MNHNS, CDR2 SASEGT. J lost 4 bases, V lost 2 bases, and 10 bases had no gene match. This entry comes from a study of control samples from healthy donors and cancer patients. Libraries were prepared by immunoSEQ multiplex PCR; TCRdb keeps only in-frame clonotypes and omits some of them. The sample yields 20,000 or so clones, more than 80% seen once. Material for sequencing was PBMCs. The chain couples TRBV6-1 to TRBJ1-6, with TRBD1 matching over 8 bases. The TCR originated in a man aged 60-69 years with head and neck cancer. In DNA form, the CDR3 reads TGTGCCAGCAGTGAACCCTTGACAGGGGCCGATTATAATTCACCCCTCCACTTT. Amino acids: CASSEPLTGADYNSPLHF.